Following are 32 T cell receptor beta chains from one sample sequenced in a study of response to subunit inactivated influenza vaccine. TCRdb reprocessed the RT-PCR reads via MiXCR and lists one record per CDR3 protein. This sample carries approximately 730,000 distinct CDR3 sequences, more than 11% of them seen once, and the ten largest clones take 5.5% to 8%. The material was PBMCs from blood, obtained approximately 15 days before vaccination. The receptors originated from a man aged 50 or older who received an inactivated influenza vaccine.

The V call is TRBV6-5, the J call TRBJ2-1; 9 positions match TRBD1. The V gene end was trimmed by 2 bases and the J gene end by 7 bases; junction bases not matched to a gene: 9. The CDR3 consists of 16 residues. Germline assignment: CDR1 MNHEY and CDR2 SVGAGI. CDR3 sequence reads: CASSYPSGTGNNEQFF. In nucleotides, the CDR3 is TGTGCCAGCAGTTACCCGTCCGGGACAGGGAATAATGAGCAGTTCTTC.

V and J are TRBV19 and TRBJ1-5; 10 bases line up with TRBD1. The germline V gene has CDR1 LNHDA and CDR2 SQIVND (reference sequence). The CDR3 spans 15 residues. V was clipped by 5 bases and J by 4 bases; unmatched bases: 5. Here the CDR3 reads CASSFGQGVNQPQHF. DNA for the CDR3: TGTGCCAGTAGTTTTGGACAGGGGGTTAATCAGCCCCAGCATTTT.

The CDR3 region is CASSVEGIGETQYF. CDR3 bases: TGTGCCAGCAGCGTAGAGGGAATTGGAGAGACCCAGTACTTC. The V call is TRBV9, the J call TRBJ2-5; D not resolved. CDR1 and CDR2 (germline): SGDLS, YYNGEE. The V end was cut by 0 bases, the J end by 4 bases, with 10 bases between. This CDR3 is built from 14 residues.

This clonotype was found a few times. The chain recombines TRBV7-9 with TRBJ2-7; 7 nucleotides agree with TRBD1. Germline CDR1 is SEHNR and CDR2 is FQNEAQ (reference sequence). The CDR3 sequence is 15 residues long. The junction had 6 bases not matched to a gene; V was cut back by 1 base and J by 3 bases. CDR3 bases: TGTGCCAGCAGCTTAGACTTTCCAGGGGGCTACGAGCAGTACTTC. Translating gives CASSLDFPGGYEQYF.

V usage is TRBV12-3 or TRBV12-4 and J usage is TRBJ2-3; tentatively, D is TRBD1 (5 bases). V was shortened by 7 bases and J by 4 bases, with 12 bases between the two germline ends. The CDR3 length is 13 residues. CDR3 protein: CASNHPGSDTQYF. The CDR3 nucleotides are TGTGCCAGCAACCATCCAGGGTCAGATACGCAGTATTTT.

This sequence joins TRBV12-3 or TRBV12-4 and TRBJ1-1, with 10 nucleotides matching TRBD1. CDR3 length: 16 residues. Trimming at V came to 3 bases and at J to 4 bases, leaving 8 bases not matched to a gene. CDR3 protein: CASSFWDRGVFTEAFF. The CDR3 DNA is TGTGCCAGCAGTTTTTGGGACAGGGGAGTATTCACTGAAGCTTTCTTT.

This clonotype came up many times. The chain links TRBV5-1 to TRBJ2-1; TRBD1 matches 8 bases. Trimming removed 4 bases from V and 10 bases from J; junction bases left unmatched: 7. Germline-derived CDR1 and CDR2 are SGHRS and YFSETQ. The CDR3 is 13 amino acids. Written as DNA, the CDR3 is TGCGCCAGCAGCCTGGGACAGGCTAAGGAGCAGTTCTTC. The encoded protein is CASSLGQAKEQFF.

This chain connects TRBV27 to TRBJ2-3; D ambiguous. Germline V CDR1 and CDR2: MNHEY, SMNVEV (reference sequence). The CDR3 consists of 16 residues. V was shortened by 0 bases and J by 4 bases, with 14 bases between the two germline ends. CDR3 amino acids: CASSLSGFLGADTQYF. The CDR3 DNA is TGTGCCAGCAGTTTATCGGGGTTTTTGGGCGCAGATACGCAGTATTTT.

This CDR3 reads CASSFSGGPNEQFF. The CDR3 coding sequence is TGTGCCAGCAGTTTCAGCGGGGGGCCGAATGAGCAGTTCTTC. The chain combines TRBV12-3 or TRBV12-4 with TRBJ2-1, with TRBD2 identical over 9 bases. The CDR3 contains 14 residues. V lost 3 bases, J lost 7 bases, and 4 bases stayed unmatched.

This clonotype has more than one count but fewer than ten. The rearrangement links TRBV5-1 to TRBJ2-2; a weak D match, TRBD2 (6 bases). Germline V CDR1 and CDR2: SGHRS, YFSETQ. CDR3 length: 15 residues. V was trimmed by 3 bases and J by 5 bases, leaving 14 bases between them. CDR3 DNA: TGCGCCAGCAGCTGGACTACTCGGGGTACCGGGGAGCTGTTTTTT. Protein: CASSWTTRGTGELFF.

This clonotype has just a few counts. The chain has TRBV6-2 or TRBV6-3 and TRBJ1-6; unclear D gene. Germline V gene lookup returns CDR1 MNHEY and CDR2 SVGEGT. The CDR3 totals 14 residues. Between the trimmed V and J ends, which lost 4 bases and 8 bases, there was a span of 12 bases. Here the CDR3 DNA reads TGTGCCAGCAGTTGGGCCGGAGAATATTCACCCCTCCACTTT. This sequence encodes CASSWAGEYSPLHF.

The chain combines TRBV9 with TRBJ2-2; D possibly corresponds to TRBD2 (6 bases). The CDR3 totals 16 residues. CDR1 is SGDLS and CDR2 is YYNGEE in the germline V gene. The V and J ends lost 4 bases and 4 bases respectively, with 17 bases between them. This CDR3 reads CASSPGVAEFTGELFF. DNA for the CDR3: TGTGCCAGCAGCCCTGGGGTAGCGGAGTTCACCGGGGAGCTGTTTTTT.

This clonotype was observed a handful of times. V and J are TRBV20-1 and TRBJ2-2; D not resolved. CDR1 and CDR2 (germline): DFQATT, SNEGSKA (reference sequence). The CDR3 runs 11 residues. V lost 1 base and J 6 bases, leaving 3 bases between the germline ends. Here the CDR3 DNA reads TGCAGTGCTAGAGGGCCCGGGGAGCTGTTTTTT. It translates to CSARGPGELFF.

The V call is TRBV7-9, the J call TRBJ2-1; D unclear. This CDR3 spans 15 amino acids. The V gene's germline CDR1 is SEHNR and CDR2 FQNEAQ (reference sequence). The V and J ends lost 1 base and 7 bases respectively, with 14 bases between them. The CDR3 loop is CASSLEGFFMNEQFF. The CDR3 DNA is TGTGCCAGCAGCTTAGAAGGCTTCTTTATGAATGAGCAGTTCTTC.

The rearrangement uses TRBV28 and TRBJ2-1; D is ambiguous. The CDR3 sequence is 10 residues long. Between the trimmed V and J ends, which lost 8 bases and 5 bases, there was a span of 4 bases. The germline V gene encodes CDR1 MDHEN and CDR2 SYDVKM. The CDR3 protein is CASAHNEQFF. The CDR3 region has the DNA TGTGCCAGCGCACACAATGAGCAGTTCTTC.

This rearrangement joins TRBV5-1 to TRBJ2-1; D is perhaps TRBD1 or TRBD2 (6 bases each). This CDR3 comprises 17 residues. V lost 4 bases and J 0 bases, leaving 17 bases between the germline ends. Germline V gene data show CDR1 as SGHRS and CDR2 as YFSETQ. The DNA for the CDR3 is TGCGCCAGCAGCGCCCAGCCCCGGGGGCTCTCCTACAATGAGCAGTTCTTC. Its translation: CASSAQPRGLSYNEQFF.

This clonotype was seen ten or more times. V gene TRBV5-5 combines with J gene TRBJ2-2; 7 nucleotides align to TRBD1. V was clipped by 0 bases and J by 6 bases; unmatched bases: 11. The germline gives CDR1 SGHKS, CDR2 YYEKEE (reference sequence). The CDR3 consists of 17 residues. The CDR3 region is CASSLEFVTGAAGELFF. In nucleotides, the CDR3 is TGTGCCAGCAGCTTGGAGTTTGTAACAGGGGCCGCCGGGGAGCTGTTTTTT.

The chain recombines TRBV20-1 with TRBJ2-5; weak D call: TRBD1 (5 bases). This CDR3 region has 14 residues. Trimming removed 6 bases at V and 3 bases at J, with 17 bases between. Germline CDR1 is DFQATT and CDR2 is SNEGSKA (reference sequence). CDR3 loop: CSASPGKLEETQYF. The CDR3 bases are TGCAGTGCGAGCCCAGGGAAATTGGAAGAGACCCAGTACTTC.

V and J are TRBV28 and TRBJ2-2; no clear D gene. The CDR3 is 14 amino acids. Trimming removed 3 bases at V and 2 bases at J, with 7 bases between. Germline CDR1 reads MDHEN; CDR2 reads SYDVKM. DNA for the CDR3: TGTGCCAGCAGTTTCGAACTTAACACCGGGGAGCTGTTTTTT. Protein: CASSFELNTGELFF.

The table lists this clonotype with a few counts. The V and J genes are TRBV5-6 and TRBJ2-7, with TRBD1 matching 8 bases. Germline trimming cut 2 bases from V and 2 bases from J; bases unmatched to any gene: 9. The germline gives CDR1 SGHDT, CDR2 YYEEEE. CDR3 size: 16 residues. CDR3 amino acids: CASSFGQGASPYEQYF. The DNA of the CDR3 is TGTGCCAGCAGCTTCGGACAGGGAGCCTCACCCTACGAGCAGTACTTC. Drawing the rest from reference TRBV5-6 and TRBJ2-7, the complete variable domain is DAGVTQSPTHLIKTRGQQVTLRCSPKSGHDTVSWYQQALGQGPQFIFQYYEEEERQRGNFPDRFSGHQFPNYSSELNVNALLLGDSALYLCASSFGQGASPYEQYFGPGTRLTVT.

This clonotype was found a few times. The rearrangement uses TRBV7-2 and TRBJ1-2; possibly TRBD1 for D (5 bases). Trimming stripped 5 bases from V and 4 bases from J, with 14 bases between. The germline gives CDR1 SGHTA, CDR2 FQGNSA. This CDR3 is 14 amino acids long. CDR3 region: CASSRTSGPYGYTF. The CDR3 nucleotides read TGTGCCAGCAGCCGTACCTCAGGGCCCTATGGCTACACCTTC.

The chain is built from TRBV7-9 and TRBJ2-1; D uncertain. Germline V gene lookup returns CDR1 SEHNR and CDR2 FQNEAQ (reference sequence). The V end was cut by 1 base, the J end by 4 bases, with 14 bases between. This CDR3 spans 16 amino acids. The chain's CDR3 is CASSLEYGRRYNEQFF. DNA for the CDR3: TGTGCCAGCAGCTTAGAGTACGGAAGGCGGTACAATGAGCAGTTCTTC. Full variable domain (outside the CDR3, taken from reference TRBV7-9 and TRBJ2-1): DTGVSQNPRHKITKRGQNVTFRCDPISEHNRLYWYRQTLGQGPEFLTYFQNEAQLEKSRLLSDRFSAERPKGSFSTLEIQRTEQGDSAMYLCASSLEYGRRYNEQFFGPGTRLTVL.

The J gene is TRBJ1-5, the V gene TRBV6-5, with D uncertain. Germline lookup yields CDR1 MNHEY and CDR2 SVGAGI. V lost 0 bases, J lost 2 bases, and 5 bases lay in between. This CDR3 has 14 residues. In nucleotides, the CDR3 is TGTGCCAGCAGTTACTCAGCAGGCAATCAGCCCCAGCATTTT. Amino acids: CASSYSAGNQPQHF.

The gene calls are TRBV24-1 and TRBJ2-1, with 10 bases matching TRBD2. The length of the CDR3 is 17 residues. Losses at the gene ends were 0 bases for V and 8 bases for J; bases not matched to a gene: 9. Germline V gene sequence: CDR1 KGHDR, CDR2 SFDVKD. CDR3 loop: CATSDLQSTSGRDEQFF. The CDR3 DNA reads as TGTGCCACCAGTGATTTGCAATCGACTAGCGGGCGGGATGAGCAGTTCTTC.

The rearrangement links TRBV5-1 to TRBJ2-2; 8 bases fit TRBD2. Germline V lookup: CDR1 SGHRS, CDR2 YFSETQ. V shed 2 bases, J shed 1 base, and the junction held 4 bases outside the gene matches. The CDR3 has 16 residues. DNA for the CDR3: TGCGCCAGCAGCTTAAGGACTAGCATGAACACCGGGGAGCTGTTTTTT. It specifies CASSLRTSMNTGELFF.

This clonotype was picked up a small number of times. This chain's CDR3 is CASSPGTPTHEQYF. DNA of the CDR3: TGTGCCAGCAGTCCTGGGACCCCGACTCACGAGCAGTACTTC. The chain employs TRBV12-3 or TRBV12-4 and TRBJ2-7; tentatively, D is TRBD1 or TRBD2 (5 bases each). CDR3 length: 14 residues. V lost 5 bases and J 5 bases, leaving 16 bases between the germline ends.

This sequence joins TRBV18 and TRBJ1-3; D is possibly TRBD1 (5 bases). The CDR3 sequence is 17 residues long. In germline, CDR1 is KGHSH, CDR2 LQKENI. The V end lost 3 bases, the J end lost 1 base, and 16 bases lay between the germline ends. CDR3 DNA: TGTGCCAGCTCACCGGCGGTCGGGGGAGGATCTGGAAACACCATATATTTT. Its translation is CASSPAVGGGSGNTIYF.

V gene TRBV11-3 combines with J gene TRBJ2-3, with 8 nucleotides matching TRBD1. V lost 2 bases, J lost 4 bases, and 8 bases stayed unmatched. CDR1 is SGHNT and CDR2 is YENEEA in the germline V gene. The CDR3 has 16 amino acids. The CDR3 DNA sequence: TGTGCCAGCAGCTTAAGGCTCGACAGGGGTGCAGATACGCAGTATTTT. Its translation is CASSLRLDRGADTQYF.

The rearrangement links TRBV20-1 to TRBJ2-1; 11 bases line up with TRBD2. Germline lookup yields CDR1 DFQATT and CDR2 SNEGSKA (reference sequence). Trimming cost V 6 bases and J 4 bases; bases outside gene matches: 14. The CDR3 extends over 17 amino acids. The CDR3 reads CSATQLAGGFRYNEQFF. CDR3 DNA: TGCAGTGCGACGCAGCTAGCGGGGGGCTTCCGATACAATGAGCAGTTCTTC.

The rearrangement links TRBV5-5 to TRBJ2-3; 8 nucleotides line up with TRBD2. J lost 3 bases, V lost 0 bases, and 12 bases had no gene match. The CDR3 runs 18 residues. Germline values: CDR1 SGHKS, CDR2 YYEKEE (reference sequence). Written as DNA, the CDR3 is TGTGCCAGCAGCTTGGTTCCGCCCGGGGGGGCCTCGACAGATACGCAGTATTTT. Translation: CASSLVPPGGASTDTQYF.

This clonotype was seen more than once but under ten times. The V call is TRBV19, the J call TRBJ1-5; weak D call: TRBD1 (5 bases). Trimming took off 6 bases at V and 6 bases at J, with 12 bases between the two ends. Germline-derived CDR1 and CDR2 are LNHDA and SQIVND (reference sequence). This CDR3 has 13 amino acids. CDR3 nucleotide sequence: TGTGCCAGTAGGACCGGGGGGGTTCAGCCCCAGCATTTT. The encoded protein is CASRTGGVQPQHF.

The J gene is TRBJ1-2, the V gene TRBV30; D gene ambiguous. The germline V gene encodes CDR1 GTSNPN and CDR2 SVGIG (reference sequence). This CDR3 is 12 amino acids long. V lost 5 bases, J lost 0 bases, and 7 bases lay in between. CDR3 loop: CAWRKTNYGYTF. The DNA of the CDR3 is TGTGCCTGGCGTAAAACTAACTATGGCTACACCTTC.